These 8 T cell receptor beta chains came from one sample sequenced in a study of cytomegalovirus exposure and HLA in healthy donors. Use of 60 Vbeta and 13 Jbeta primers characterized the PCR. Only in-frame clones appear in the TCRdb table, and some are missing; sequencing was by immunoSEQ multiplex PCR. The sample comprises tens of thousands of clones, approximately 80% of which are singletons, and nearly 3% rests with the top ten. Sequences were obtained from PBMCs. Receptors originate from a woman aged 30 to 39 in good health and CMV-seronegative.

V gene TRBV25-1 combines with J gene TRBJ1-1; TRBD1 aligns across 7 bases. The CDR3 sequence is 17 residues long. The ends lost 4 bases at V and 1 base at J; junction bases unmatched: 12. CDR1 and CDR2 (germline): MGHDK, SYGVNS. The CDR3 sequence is CASSATPGTAKNTEAFF. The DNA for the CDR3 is TGTGCCAGCAGTGCTACACCGGGGACAGCAAAGAACACTGAAGCTTTCTTT.

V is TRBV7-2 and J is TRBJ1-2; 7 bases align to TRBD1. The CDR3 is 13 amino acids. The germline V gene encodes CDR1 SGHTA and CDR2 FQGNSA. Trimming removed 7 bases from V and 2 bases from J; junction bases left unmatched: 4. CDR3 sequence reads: CASNLDRNYGYTF. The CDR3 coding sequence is TGTGCCAGCAACTTGGACAGGAACTATGGCTACACCTTC.

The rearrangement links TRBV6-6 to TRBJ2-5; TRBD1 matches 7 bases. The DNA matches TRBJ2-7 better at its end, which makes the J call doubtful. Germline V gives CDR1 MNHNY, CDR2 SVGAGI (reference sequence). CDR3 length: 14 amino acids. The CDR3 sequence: CASSYRTGTYEQYF. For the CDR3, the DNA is TGTGCCAGCAGTTACCGGACAGGCACGTACGAGCAGTACTTC.

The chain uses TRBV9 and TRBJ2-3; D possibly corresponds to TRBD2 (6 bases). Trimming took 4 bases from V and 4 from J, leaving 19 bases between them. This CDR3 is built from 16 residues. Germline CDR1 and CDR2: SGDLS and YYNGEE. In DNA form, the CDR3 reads TGTGCCAGCAGCCCGCGACTAGTTTCTGAATCAGATACGCAGTATTTT. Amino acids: CASSPRLVSESDTQYF. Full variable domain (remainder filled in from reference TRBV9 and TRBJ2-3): DSGVTQTPKHLITATGQRVTLRCSPRSGDLSVYWYQQSLDQGLQFLIQYYNGEERAKGNILERFSAQQFPDLHSELNLSSLELGDSALYFCASSPRLVSESDTQYFGPGTRLTVL.

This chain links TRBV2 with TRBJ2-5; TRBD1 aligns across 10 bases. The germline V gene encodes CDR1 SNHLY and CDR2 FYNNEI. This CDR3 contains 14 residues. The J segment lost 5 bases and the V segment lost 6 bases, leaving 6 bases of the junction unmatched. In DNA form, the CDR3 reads TGTGCCAGCAGCCGGACAGGGGGTTTGGAGACCCAGTACTTC. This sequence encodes CASSRTGGLETQYF.

CDR3 amino acids: CASSFPGLPYEQYF. The CDR3 bases are TGTGCCAGCAGCTTCCCGGGTTTGCCCTACGAGCAGTACTTC. The genes are TRBV7-9 and TRBJ2-7, with no clear D. Germline V gene data show CDR1 as SEHNR and CDR2 as FQNEAQ (reference sequence). This CDR3 is built from 14 residues. The V and J ends lost 3 bases and 2 bases respectively, with 11 bases between them.

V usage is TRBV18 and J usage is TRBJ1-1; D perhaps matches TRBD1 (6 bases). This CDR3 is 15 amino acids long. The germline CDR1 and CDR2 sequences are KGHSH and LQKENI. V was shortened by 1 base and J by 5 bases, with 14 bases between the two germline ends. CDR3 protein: CASSPLQGKRTEAFF. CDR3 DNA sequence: TGTGCCAGCTCACCACTTCAGGGGAAACGGACTGAAGCTTTCTTT.

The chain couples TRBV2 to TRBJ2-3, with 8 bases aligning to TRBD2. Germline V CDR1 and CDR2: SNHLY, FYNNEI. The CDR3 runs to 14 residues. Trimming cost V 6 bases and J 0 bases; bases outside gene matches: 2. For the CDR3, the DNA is TGTGCCAGCAGGCGGGGGGCGAGCACAGATACGCAGTATTTT. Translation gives CASRRGASTDTQYF.